One and the same sample provided the 30 T cell receptor beta chains below, sequenced in a study of quantifying T cell responses using KT2 cells. Study-wide context: Reverse transcription used primers in the TCR alpha and beta constant regions.

An oligo carrying a UMI was ligated to the cDNA 3' end. First-round PCR used three to four cycles and beta primers RC1.1 and RC1.2 covering TRBC1 and TRBC2. TCRdb called the UMI-ligation and nested PCR reads again in MiXCR, with one record for every CDR3 protein. This sample yields roughly 51,000 distinct CDR3 sequences, of which about 12% are seen a single time; around a tenth belongs to the top ten. The source material was PBMCs spiked with cells of the T cell clone KT2. The receptors come from a human donor.

This clonotype showed up just a few times. The chain recombines TRBV21-1 with TRBJ2-7; the table's D call, TRBD1, has no DNA check behind it. TRBV21-1 is flagged as a pseudogene. The CDR3 consists of 15 residues. The CDR3 sequence: CASSNRRGVWYEQYF. The CDR3 DNA sequence: TGTGCCAGCAGCAACCGCAGGGGAGTCTGGTACGAGCAGTACTTC.

In this sample, this clonotype turned up a few times. The chain couples TRBV7-9 to TRBJ2-2; 9 bases fit TRBD1. Germline V gives CDR1 SEHNR, CDR2 FQNEAQ (reference sequence). CDR3 length equals 16 residues. The V segment lost 5 bases and the J segment 4 bases; nucleotides outside the gene matches: 8. The CDR3: CASSGRDRAPTGELFF. The CDR3 DNA sequence: TGTGCCAGCAGCGGCAGGGACAGGGCCCCCACCGGGGAGCTGTTTTTT.

The chain combines TRBV20-1 with TRBJ1-6; TRBD1 matches 9 bases. J lost 7 bases, V lost 3 bases, and 7 bases had no gene match. The CDR3 totals 15 residues. Germline assignment: CDR1 DFQATT and CDR2 SNEGSKA (reference sequence). The CDR3 DNA sequence: TGCAGTGCTAGGGGACAGGGATGGGGAAATTCACCCCTCCACTTT. The encoded protein is CSARGQGWGNSPLHF.

The chain couples TRBV19 to TRBJ2-3, with 7 bases identical to TRBD1. In germline, CDR1 is LNHDA, CDR2 SQIVND (reference sequence). V dropped 6 bases and J dropped 2; count of bases not matched to a gene: 11. This CDR3 has 16 residues. DNA of the CDR3: TGTGCCAGTAGCCCACGCACGGGACAGAACACAGATACGCAGTATTTT. Translated: CASSPRTGQNTDTQYF. Variable domain in full (rest from reference TRBV19 and TRBJ2-3): DGGITQSPKYLFRKEGQNVTLSCEQNLNHDAMYWYRQDPGQGLRLIYYSQIVNDFQKGDIAEGYSVSREKKESFPLTVTSAQKNPTAFYLCASSPRTGQNTDTQYFGPGTRLTVL.

The J gene is TRBJ2-3, the V gene TRBV20-1; 10 nucleotides align to TRBD2. The CDR3 consists of 14 residues. V shed 6 bases, J shed 0 bases, and the junction held 3 bases outside the gene matches. Germline-derived CDR1 and CDR2 are DFQATT and SNEGSKA (reference sequence). CDR3 sequence: CSARTSGSTDTQYF. As DNA, the CDR3 is TGCAGTGCGAGGACTAGCGGTAGCACAGATACGCAGTATTTT.

The table lists this clonotype with many counts. The chain joins TRBV6-1 to TRBJ2-6; no clear D gene. With 2 bases removed from V and 3 bases from J, the gap between germline ends came to 5 bases. CDR3 length equals 14 residues. In germline, CDR1 is MNHNS, CDR2 SASEGT. The CDR3 coding sequence is TGTGCCAGCAGTGAACAGGTTGGGGCCAACGTCCTGACTTTC. Translated: CASSEQVGANVLTF.

CDR3 amino acids: CASSQYPGVDSPLHF. The CDR3 nucleotides are TGTGCCAGCAGCCAATATCCAGGGGTGGATTCACCCCTCCACTTT. This chain joins TRBV16 and TRBJ1-6, with TRBD1 as a possible D gene (6 bases). CDR1 KGHSY and CDR2 FQNENV come from the germline V gene. The ends were cut back, 1 base at V and 8 bases at J, with 12 bases in the middle. The CDR3 is 15 amino acids.

This clonotype was observed a handful of times. J is TRBJ2-1 and V is TRBV5-1, with a weak D call TRBD1 (5 bases). CDR1 and CDR2 from the germline V gene are SGHRS and YFSETQ. V gave up 4 bases and J gave up 7 bases, with 24 bases separating them. The CDR3 loop spans 17 amino acids. The CDR3 DNA sequence: TGCGCCAGCAGCCTTGACAGTCCCATCCTAAACCCGAATGAGCAGTTCTTC. Its translation: CASSLDSPILNPNEQFF. The entire variable domain, with the rest obtained from reference TRBV5-1 and TRBJ2-1, is as follows: KAGVTQTPRYLIKTRGQQVTLSCSPISGHRSVSWYQQTPGQGLQFLFEYFSETQRNKGNFPGRFSGRQFSNSRSEMNVSTLELGDSALYLCASSLDSPILNPNEQFFGPGTRLTVL.

This clonotype was found a few times. This chain connects TRBV3-1 to TRBJ2-7, with D tentatively TRBD2 (6 bases). Germline CDR1 LGHDT, CDR2 YNNKEL (reference sequence). The CDR3 has 12 residues. V lost 3 bases and J lost 10, with 13 bases in between. The CDR3 DNA sequence: TGTGCCAGCAGCCACACTCCGGGACTCCAGTACTTC. The encoded protein is CASSHTPGLQYF.

CDR3 coding DNA: TGTGCCAGCGGACCGAGGGAGGCCTATAATTCACCCCTCCACTTT. Its protein product is CASGPREAYNSPLHF. The V and J genes are TRBV4-2 and TRBJ1-6; D unclear. Germline lookup yields CDR1 LGHNA and CDR2 YNFKEQ. V was trimmed by 8 bases and J by 2 bases, leaving 13 bases between them. CDR3 size: 15 residues.

V and J are TRBV20-1 and TRBJ2-3, with D tentatively TRBD2 (6 bases). There are 13 residues in the CDR3. Looked up from germline, CDR1 is DFQATT and CDR2 is SNEGSKA (reference sequence). V dropped 1 base and J dropped 1 base, with 6 bases sitting between them. Here the CDR3 reads CSARAGGTDTQYF. CDR3 bases: TGCAGTGCTAGAGCGGGAGGCACAGATACGCAGTATTTT.

The chain combines TRBV12-3 or TRBV12-4 with TRBJ2-2; D perhaps matches TRBD2 (5 bases). V lost 6 bases to trimming and J lost 7 bases, with 21 bases between them. This CDR3 contains 16 residues. CDR3: CASRTTRGTVDGELFF. The CDR3 DNA sequence: TGTGCCAGCAGAACCACTCGGGGAACCGTCGACGGGGAGCTGTTTTTT.

Ten or more counts support this clonotype. The CDR3 spells CASSPTRGTTEAFF. For the CDR3, the DNA is TGTGCCAGCAGCCCAACCAGAGGGACCACTGAAGCTTTCTTT. This rearrangement joins TRBV3-1 to TRBJ1-1; maybe TRBD1 (5 bases). This CDR3 has 14 amino acids. Germline V lookup: CDR1 LGHDT, CDR2 YNNKEL (reference sequence). Trimming took off 4 bases at V and 4 bases at J, with 13 bases between the two ends.

The DNA for the CDR3 is TGCAGTGCTAGATCCTGGGACAGGGGGCCGGGGAACACTGAAGCTTTCTTT. Protein: CSARSWDRGPGNTEAFF. The J gene is TRBJ1-1, the V gene TRBV20-1; TRBD1 agrees at 12 bases. CDR3 size: 17 residues. CDR1 and CDR2 from the germline V gene are DFQATT and SNEGSKA (reference sequence). Trimming at V came to 2 bases and at J to 1 base, leaving 8 bases not matched to a gene.

This clonotype was counted many times. The chain joins TRBV10-2 to TRBJ2-7; D perhaps matches TRBD1 (6 bases). This CDR3 has 11 amino acids. The V end was cut by 2 bases, the J end by 8 bases, with 7 bases between. CDR1 is WSHSY and CDR2 is SAAADI in the germline V gene. The DNA of the CDR3 is TGCGCCAGCAGTGAGACAGGGAAGCAGTACTTC. Translated, it gives CASSETGKQYF.

This clonotype was recorded many times. The V gene is TRBV20-1, the J gene TRBJ1-2; D unresolved. With 0 bases removed from V and 4 bases from J, the gap between germline ends came to 12 bases. The CDR3 runs 14 residues. The V gene's germline CDR1 is DFQATT and CDR2 SNEGSKA (reference sequence). The CDR3 DNA follows: TGCAGTGCTAGAGATTGGAGGGCAGGCTATGGCTACACCTTC. It yields the protein CSARDWRAGYGYTF.

This chain connects TRBV11-3 to TRBJ2-1; 8 nucleotides match TRBD2. The CDR3 has 14 residues. V lost 4 bases to trimming and J lost 6 bases; unmatched junction nucleotides: 5. The germline CDR1 and CDR2 sequences are SGHNT and YENEEA. In nucleotides, the CDR3 is TGTGCCAGCAGCTCCGGACTAGCCGGCAATGAGCAGTTCTTC. It codes for CASSSGLAGNEQFF.

Only a few counts were recorded for this clonotype. The rearrangement uses TRBV4-1 and TRBJ2-5; D unresolved. The V and J ends lost 0 bases and 4 bases respectively, with 9 bases between them. Per germline, CDR1 MGHRA and CDR2 YSYEKL. CDR3 length: 14 amino acids. The CDR3 protein is CASSQEGRRETQYF. The CDR3 DNA follows: TGCGCCAGCAGCCAAGAAGGCCGCAGAGAGACCCAGTACTTC.

This clonotype showed up many times. J is TRBJ1-1 and V is TRBV4-1; D is unresolved. The CDR3 is made up of 14 amino acids. CDR1 MGHRA and CDR2 YSYEKL come from the germline V gene. Deletions cut 4 bases from V and 8 bases from J, with 17 bases between. The CDR3: CASSRRSGAPEAFF. The CDR3 region has the DNA TGCGCCAGCAGCCGTCGCTCGGGTGCCCCCGAAGCTTTCTTT.

Many counts were recorded for this clonotype. The chain couples TRBV14 to TRBJ2-7; tentatively, D is TRBD1 or TRBD2 (6 bases each). V lost 2 bases, J lost 3 bases, and 20 bases lay in between. Germline V gene lookup returns CDR1 SGHDN and CDR2 FVKESK. The CDR3 sequence is 17 residues long. CDR3 sequence (DNA): TGTGCCAGCAGCCAACTCCTGAAGGGGGAGGCCCGCTACGAGCAGTACTTC. It yields the protein CASSQLLKGEARYEQYF.

Ten or more counts support this clonotype. The rearrangement joins TRBV6-1 to TRBJ1-1, with D perhaps matching TRBD1 (5 bases). With 2 bases removed from V and 5 bases from J, the gap between germline ends came to 12 bases. Germline CDR1 MNHNS, CDR2 SASEGT. There are 14 residues in the CDR3. The DNA for the CDR3 is TGTGCCAGCAGTGAACGGGGACGTTATACTGAAGCTTTCTTT. This encodes CASSERGRYTEAFF.

The chain links TRBV7-9 to TRBJ1-5, with D hard to call. Germline CDR1 is SEHNR and CDR2 is FQNEAQ (reference sequence). This CDR3 is 14 amino acids long. V was cut by 1 base and J by 2 bases, with 6 bases left in between. For the CDR3, the DNA is TGTGCCAGCAGCTTAGTAGAGGGCAATCAGCCCCAGCATTTT. Its protein product is CASSLVEGNQPQHF. Full variable domain (outside the CDR3, taken from reference TRBV7-9 and TRBJ1-5): DTGVSQNPRHKITKRGQNVTFRCDPISEHNRLYWYRQTLGQGPEFLTYFQNEAQLEKSRLLSDRFSAERPKGSFSTLEIQRTEQGDSAMYLCASSLVEGNQPQHFGDGTRLSIL.

This clonotype occurred many times. The CDR3 coding sequence is TGCGCCAGCAGCCAAGATGAAACTGTCTCTGGAAACACCATATATTTT. It codes for CASSQDETVSGNTIYF. The V call is TRBV4-3, the J call TRBJ1-3; D gene uncertain. From germline, CDR1 is LGHNA and CDR2 YSLEER. This CDR3 is 16 amino acids long. Between the trimmed V and J ends, which lost 0 bases and 0 bases, there was a span of 9 bases.

This clonotype has only a few counts. This chain's CDR3 is CASTEPGQGKIEQYF. CDR3 sequence (DNA): TGTGCCAGCACTGAGCCGGGACAGGGGAAAATCGAGCAGTACTTC. The V call is TRBV6-1, the J call TRBJ2-7; 10 bases match TRBD1. The CDR3 consists of 15 residues. Looked up from germline, CDR1 is MNHNS and CDR2 is SASEGT. Trimming took 7 bases from V and 6 from J; bases not matched to a gene: 12.

CDR3 amino acids: CATSDGNRALTF. The CDR3 nucleotides are TGTGCCACCAGTGATGGTAACCGCGCGCTAACCTTC. This chain uses TRBV24-1 with TRBJ1-2; D gene ambiguous. V lost 3 bases and J 14 bases, leaving 15 bases between the germline ends. CDR1 KGHDR and CDR2 SFDVKD come from the germline V gene. CDR3 length: 12 residues.

This clonotype was observed many times. The chain combines TRBV10-2 with TRBJ2-3; 12 bases fit TRBD2. This CDR3 has 19 amino acids. Per germline, CDR1 WSHSY and CDR2 SAAADI. The junction had 18 bases not matched to a gene; V was cut back by 8 bases and J by 3 bases. The CDR3 region is CASAPATSGGAQGTDTQYF. CDR3 DNA sequence: TGCGCCAGCGCCCCCGCGACTAGCGGGGGAGCTCAGGGGACAGATACGCAGTATTTT.

This clonotype showed up many times. The V and J genes are TRBV20-1 and TRBJ1-2; D gene ambiguous. CDR3 length: 12 residues. Per germline, CDR1 DFQATT and CDR2 SNEGSKA (reference sequence). V was shortened by 1 base and J by 4 bases, with 7 bases between the two germline ends. CDR3 loop: CSARAHSYGYTF. The CDR3 DNA sequence: TGCAGTGCTAGAGCCCACAGCTATGGCTACACCTTC.

This clonotype was seen a handful of times. The rearrangement links TRBV6-5 to TRBJ2-3; TRBD2 matches 12 bases. V was clipped by 0 bases and J by 5 bases; unmatched bases: 3. The CDR3 extends over 16 amino acids. Germline loops: CDR1 MNHEY, CDR2 SVGAGI. CDR3 coding DNA: TGTGCCAGCAGTTACTCCCTAGCGGGAGGGTTAGATACGCAGTATTTT. Amino acids: CASSYSLAGGLDTQYF.

Only a few counts were recorded for this clonotype. The chain combines TRBV7-2 with TRBJ1-1; D remains ambiguous. The CDR3 extends over 14 amino acids. Trimming pared 5 bases from V and 4 bases from J, leaving 14 bases between. Per germline, CDR1 SGHTA and CDR2 FQGNSA. The CDR3 loop reads CASSPQIGGTEAFF. CDR3 sequence (DNA): TGTGCCAGCAGCCCCCAGATAGGTGGCACTGAAGCTTTCTTT.

V gene TRBV6-2 or TRBV6-3 combines with J gene TRBJ2-7; TRBD1 agrees at 11 bases. Germline V lookup: CDR1 MNHEY, CDR2 SVGEGT. The J segment lost 2 bases and the V segment lost 6 bases, leaving 6 bases of the junction unmatched. The CDR3 runs to 15 residues. The CDR3 is CASSQGTGGTYEQYF. CDR3 DNA: TGTGCCAGCAGCCAAGGGACAGGGGGGACCTACGAGCAGTACTTC.